These 24 T cell receptor beta chains were all obtained from the same sample, sequenced in a study of OX40 agonist ivuxolimab in advanced cancers. Here immunoSEQ multiplex PCR was the method, and the copy in TCRdb shows in-frame clones only, minus some. The table shows around 68,000 clones, with about 85% occurring only once. The sample here was CD4+ or CD8+ T cells sorted from blood, taken in a trial of the OX40 agonist ivuxolimab. All receptors derive from an adult with an advanced solid tumor such as melanoma, head and neck, liver or kidney cancer.

The chain employs TRBV28 and TRBJ1-2; D remains ambiguous. Germline assignment: CDR1 MDHEN and CDR2 SYDVKM. The CDR3 spans 15 residues. Trimming stripped 5 bases from V and 5 bases from J, with 18 bases between. CDR3 sequence: CASSPVSGKPYGYTF. For the CDR3, the DNA is TGTGCCAGCAGTCCCGTGTCGGGGAAGCCATATGGCTACACCTTC.

The chain employs TRBV5-1 and TRBJ2-2, with TRBD2 identical over 10 bases. There are 14 residues in the CDR3. Germline lookup yields CDR1 SGHRS and CDR2 YFSETQ. The junction had 4 bases not matched to a gene; V was cut back by 5 bases and J by 6 bases. CDR3 sequence (DNA): TGCGCCAGCAGTCTTCTAGCGGGAGCCGGGGAGCTGTTTTTT. Residues: CASSLLAGAGELFF.

The rearrangement joins TRBV5-6 to TRBJ1-6; the match to TRBD1 covers 9 bases. Unmatched junction bases numbered 3, after V lost 4 bases and J lost 7 bases. CDR1 is SGHDT, CDR2 YYEEEE, per germline. This CDR3 has 14 residues. The CDR3 spells CASSRDRVNSPLHF. CDR3 bases: TGTGCCAGCAGCAGGGACAGGGTAAATTCACCCCTCCACTTT.

The chain joins TRBV4-1 to TRBJ1-2, with D uncertain. CDR3 length: 15 residues. V shed 4 bases and J shed 0 bases, with 12 bases lying between them. Germline CDR1 MGHRA, CDR2 YSYEKL. CDR3 residues: CASSPRRQTNYGYTF. In DNA, the CDR3 is TGCGCCAGCAGCCCCCGCAGGCAGACTAACTATGGCTACACCTTC.

This clone was counted between two and nine times. At the DNA level, this CDR3 is encoded by other sequences in the same sample as well. The V and J genes are TRBV5-8 and TRBJ1-2; unclear D gene. Per the germline V gene, CDR1 is SGHTS and CDR2 is YDEGEE. V dropped 1 base and J dropped 2 bases, with 6 bases sitting between them. This CDR3 is built from 13 residues. CDR3 in amino acids: CASSLLNNYGYTF. The CDR3 bases are TGTGCCAGCAGCTTGTTGAACAACTATGGCTACACCTTC.

On this clone itself: Mismatch with germline at one junction end may stem from a read error. This rearrangement joins TRBV6-5 to TRBJ2-5; D not resolved. The V gene's germline CDR1 is MNHEY and CDR2 SVGAGI. The CDR3 sequence is 13 residues long. CDR3: CASSLGAQATQYF. The CDR3 DNA is TGTGCCAGCAGTTTAGGAGCGCAAGCGACCCAGTACTTC.

This clone was seen once. The V and J genes are TRBV15 and TRBJ2-2, with a weak D call TRBD1 (6 bases). V dropped 1 base and J dropped 6 bases, with 12 bases sitting between them. The CDR3 spans 15 residues. The V gene's germline CDR1 is LNHNV and CDR2 YYDKDF (reference sequence). CDR3 protein: CATSRAGGRSGELFF. In DNA, the CDR3 is TGTGCCACCAGCAGAGCTGGGGGCCGATCCGGGGAGCTGTTTTTT.

The chain has TRBV2 and TRBJ1-4; possible D gene TRBD1, 6 bases. The germline V and J ends were trimmed by 6 bases and 5 bases, with 13 bases remaining between them. Germline V gives CDR1 SNHLY, CDR2 FYNNEI. This CDR3 is built from 14 residues. CDR3 protein: CASSGGTGNEKLFF. The CDR3 DNA sequence: TGTGCCAGCAGCGGGGGAACAGGGAATGAAAAACTGTTTTTT.

The chain recombines TRBV13 with TRBJ2-1; D might be TRBD2 (6 bases). Germline loops: CDR1 PRHDT, CDR2 FYEKMQ (reference sequence). The CDR3 covers 16 residues. V was pared by 1 base and J by 0 bases, with 10 bases between. The CDR3 reads CASSLDGRGSYNEQFF. In nucleotides, the CDR3 is TGTGCCAGCAGCTTAGACGGGAGAGGCTCCTACAATGAGCAGTTCTTC.

This clone was recorded a few times. J is TRBJ2-7 and V is TRBV5-8, with 7 bases fitting TRBD1. The CDR3 is 14 residues long. Germline values: CDR1 SGHTS, CDR2 YDEGEE. Unmatched junction bases numbered 5, after V lost 4 bases and J lost 1 base. The CDR3 coding sequence is TGTGCCAGCAGCCCCCCGACAGGGTCCTACGAGCAGTACTTC. It translates to CASSPPTGSYEQYF.

The rearrangement uses TRBV7-9 and TRBJ2-7; the match to TRBD2 covers 8 bases. This CDR3 is built from 15 residues. The germline V gene encodes CDR1 SEHNR and CDR2 FQNEAQ (reference sequence). V dropped 5 bases and J dropped 5; count of bases not matched to a gene: 11. Here the CDR3 DNA reads TGTGCCAGCAGCCCAGTCGATAGCGGGACCAACGAGCAGTACTTC. This encodes CASSPVDSGTNEQYF.

This clone was recorded only once. The CDR3 DNA sequence: TGTGCCAGTAGTACAGGGGCTGGTCGGGCTGAGCAGTTCTTC. Its protein product is CASSTGAGRAEQFF. The chain joins TRBV19 to TRBJ2-1; possible D gene TRBD1, 6 bases. Germline V CDR1 and CDR2: LNHDA, SQIVND (reference sequence). The CDR3 is 14 residues long. Trimming took off 4 bases at V and 9 bases at J, with 16 bases between the two ends.

This chain connects TRBV10-3 to TRBJ1-2; D perhaps matches TRBD1 (6 bases). This CDR3 has 14 amino acids. Germline assignment: CDR1 ENHRY and CDR2 SYGVKD. The ends were cut back, 3 bases at V and 2 bases at J, with 10 bases in the middle. This chain's CDR3 is CAISDRTANYGYTF. CDR3 nucleotides: TGTGCCATCAGTGACAGGACAGCAAACTATGGCTACACCTTC.

A single count supports this clone. The V and J genes are TRBV28 and TRBJ2-5, with D perhaps given as TRBD1 or TRBD2 (7 bases each). Gene TRBJ2-7 matches the end of the DNA better, so the J call may be wrong. Germline CDR1 and CDR2: MDHEN and SYDVKM. The CDR3 contains 14 residues. CDR3 in DNA: TGTGCCAGCAGTTTATTGACAGGGAGGGTCGAGCAGTACTTC. The encoded protein is CASSLLTGRVEQYF.

The count of this clone is one. This chain uses TRBV6-5 with TRBJ1-1; 7 bases align to TRBD1. The CDR3 sequence is 15 residues long. With V trimmed by 2 bases and J by 0 bases, 3 bases remained unmatched. From germline, CDR1 is MNHEY and CDR2 SVGAGI. The CDR3 is CASSYQGGMNTEAFF. The CDR3 coding sequence is TGTGCCAGCAGTTACCAGGGGGGTATGAACACTGAAGCTTTCTTT.

The gene calls are TRBV14 and TRBJ2-7; tentative D call: TRBD2 (6 bases). V lost 1 base to trimming and J lost 0 bases, with 13 bases between them. The germline gives CDR1 SGHDN, CDR2 FVKESK. This CDR3 is built from 16 residues. The CDR3 coding sequence is TGTGCCAGCAGCCAAGTGGGGAGGTCATCCTCCTACGAGCAGTACTTC. Its translation is CASSQVGRSSSYEQYF.

The chain uses TRBV18 and TRBJ2-4; perhaps TRBD1 as D (6 bases). Looked up from germline, CDR1 is KGHSH and CDR2 is LQKENI. With 5 bases removed from V and 5 bases from J, the gap between germline ends came to 16 bases. This CDR3 comprises 15 residues. CDR3 in amino acids: CASSTDRLLENIQYF. The CDR3 DNA is TGTGCCAGCTCAACCGACAGGCTACTCGAAAACATTCAGTACTTC.

This chain uses TRBV19 with TRBJ1-2; D is possibly TRBD1 (5 bases). The CDR3 runs to 14 residues. The germline gives CDR1 LNHDA, CDR2 SQIVND (reference sequence). The V end lost 2 bases, the J end lost 6 bases, and 13 bases lay between the germline ends. CDR3 sequence: CASSIIAGVDGYTF. CDR3 nucleotides: TGTGCCAGTAGTATAATCGCGGGGGTGGATGGCTACACCTTC.

This rearrangement joins TRBV6-4 to TRBJ1-5, with 9 bases that match TRBD1. CDR3 size: 18 residues. V lost 7 bases, J lost 2 bases, and 15 bases stayed unmatched. Germline V CDR1 and CDR2: MRHNA, SNTAGT. In DNA, the CDR3 is TGTGCCAGCAATCCGGACAGGGGCCGCGCCCTGGGCAATCAGCCCCAGCATTTT. Amino acids: CASNPDRGRALGNQPQHF.

The chain carries TRBV19 and TRBJ2-7, with TRBD2 identical over 9 bases. After removal of 1 base from V and 4 bases from J, the junction contained 5 bases not matched to a gene. The CDR3 contains 15 residues. Germline loops: CDR1 LNHDA, CDR2 SQIVND (reference sequence). Here the CDR3 DNA reads TGTGCCAGTAGTATAGGACGAGCGGGAGGATACGAGCAGTACTTC. Amino acids: CASSIGRAGGYEQYF.

CDR3 bases: TGTGCTAGTGGTTTGGGACTAGCGGGTCTCTCCTACAATGAGCAGTTCTTC. Encoded protein: CASGLGLAGLSYNEQFF. The chain links TRBV12-5 to TRBJ2-1; TRBD2 matches at 10 bases. Germline V gene data show CDR1 as LGHNT and CDR2 as FRNRAP. The CDR3 runs 17 residues. The V segment lost 1 base and the J segment 0 bases; nucleotides outside the gene matches: 3.

This chain connects TRBV7-9 to TRBJ2-1, with D uncertain. The ends were cut back, 3 bases at V and 2 bases at J, with 11 bases in the middle. Looked up from germline, CDR1 is SEHNR and CDR2 is FQNEAQ (reference sequence). The CDR3 loop spans 15 amino acids. Written as DNA, the CDR3 is TGTGCCAGCAGCTTGCGATCCTCTACCTACAATGAGCAGTTCTTC. It is translated as CASSLRSSTYNEQFF. Full variable domain (remainder filled in from reference TRBV7-9 and TRBJ2-1): DTGVSQNPRHKITKRGQNVTFRCDPISEHNRLYWYRQTLGQGPEFLTYFQNEAQLEKSRLLSDRFSAERPKGSFSTLEIQRTEQGDSAMYLCASSLRSSTYNEQFFGPGTRLTVL.

The rearrangement links TRBV19 to TRBJ1-6; 7 bases map to TRBD1. The ends lost 5 bases at V and 8 bases at J; junction bases unmatched: 9. The CDR3 length is 15 residues. Germline V gene sequence: CDR1 LNHDA, CDR2 SQIVND (reference sequence). The DNA of the CDR3 is TGTGCCAGTAGTCAACGGACAGGTCTCGATTCACCCCTCCACTTT. Its translation: CASSQRTGLDSPLHF. Full variable domain (rest looked up from reference TRBV19 and TRBJ1-6): DGGITQSPKYLFRKEGQNVTLSCEQNLNHDAMYWYRQDPGQGLRLIYYSQIVNDFQKGDIAEGYSVSREKKESFPLTVTSAQKNPTAFYLCASSQRTGLDSPLHFGNGTRLTVT.

The V gene is TRBV13, the J gene TRBJ2-5, with TRBD2 as a possible D gene (6 bases). The DNA end is more similar to TRBJ2-7, so the J call may be wrong. The CDR3 covers 16 residues. Per germline, CDR1 PRHDT and CDR2 FYEKMQ (reference sequence). This CDR3 is CASSLGPQLASYEQYF. Here the CDR3 DNA reads TGTGCCAGCAGCTTGGGGCCCCAACTAGCCTCCTACGAGCAGTACTTC.